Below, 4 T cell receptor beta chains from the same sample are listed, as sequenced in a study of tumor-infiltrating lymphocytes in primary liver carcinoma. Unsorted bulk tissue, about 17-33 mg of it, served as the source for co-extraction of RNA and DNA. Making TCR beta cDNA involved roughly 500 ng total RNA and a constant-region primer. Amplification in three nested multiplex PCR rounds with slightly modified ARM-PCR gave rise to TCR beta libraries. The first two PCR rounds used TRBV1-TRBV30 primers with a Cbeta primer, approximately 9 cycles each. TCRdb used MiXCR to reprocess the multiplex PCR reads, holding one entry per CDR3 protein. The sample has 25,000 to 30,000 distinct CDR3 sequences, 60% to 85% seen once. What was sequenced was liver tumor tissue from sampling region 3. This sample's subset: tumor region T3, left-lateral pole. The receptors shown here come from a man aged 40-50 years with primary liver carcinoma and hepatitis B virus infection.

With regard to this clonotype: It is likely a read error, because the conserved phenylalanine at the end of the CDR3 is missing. CDR3 sequence reads: CSVCPGGNEQFS. In DNA, the CDR3 is TGCAGCGTCTGCCCAGGGGGGAATGAGCAGTTCTCC. The V and J genes are TRBV29-1 and TRBJ2-1; D might be TRBD1 (7 bases). This CDR3 spans 12 amino acids. The germline V gene has CDR1 SQVTM and CDR2 ANQGSEA. With 6 bases removed from V and 7 bases from J, the gap between germline ends came to 13 bases.

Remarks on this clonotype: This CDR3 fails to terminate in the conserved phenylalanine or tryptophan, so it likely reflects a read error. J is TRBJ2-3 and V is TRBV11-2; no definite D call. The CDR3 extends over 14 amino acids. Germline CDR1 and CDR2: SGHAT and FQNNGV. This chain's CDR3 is CDGSLELYTDTQYL. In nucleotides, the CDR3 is TGTGACGGCAGCTTAGAACTTTACACCGATACGCAGTATCTT.

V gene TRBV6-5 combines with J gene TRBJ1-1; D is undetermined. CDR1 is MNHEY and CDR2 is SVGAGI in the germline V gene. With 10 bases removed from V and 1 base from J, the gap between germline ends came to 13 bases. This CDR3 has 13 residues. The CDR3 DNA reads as TGTGCCAACAGCTCCCCTAGGAACACTGAAGCTTTCTTT. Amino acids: CANSSPRNTEAFF.

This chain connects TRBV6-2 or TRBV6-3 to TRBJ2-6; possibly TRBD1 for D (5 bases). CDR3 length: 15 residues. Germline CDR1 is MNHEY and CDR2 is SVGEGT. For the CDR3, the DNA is TGTGTCAGTACCGATCCAGGGTCTGGGGCCAACGTCCTGACTTTC. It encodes CVSTDPGSGANVLTF.